The 18 T cell receptor beta chains in this list originate from one sample, sequenced in a study of T cell changes during pregnancy in multiple sclerosis. Method: immunoSEQ multiplex PCR; TCRdb's copy keeps in-frame clones and lacks some. The data show under 20,000 clones, with around four fifths seen just once and 8% to 10% held by the top ten. The sample was CD8+ T cells from peripheral blood mononuclear cells, taken in the second trimester of pregnancy. These receptors were taken from a female donor in good health, enrolled as a control in a pregnancy study.

V and J are TRBV7-9 and TRBJ1-4, with 7 nucleotides matching TRBD1. CDR1 and CDR2 from the germline V gene are SEHNR and FQNEAQ (reference sequence). J lost 0 bases, V lost 4 bases, and 5 bases had no gene match. The CDR3 loop spans 16 amino acids. In DNA form, the CDR3 reads TGTGCCAGCAGCTCAAACAGGGGAGCAACTAATGAAAAACTGTTTTTT. Encoded protein: CASSSNRGATNEKLFF.

The V and J genes are TRBV4-3 and TRBJ2-2; D may be TRBD1 (5 bases). From germline, CDR1 is LGHNA and CDR2 YSLEER. V was pared by 0 bases and J by 4 bases, with 15 bases between. This CDR3 contains 17 residues. Written as DNA, the CDR3 is TGCGCCAGCAGCCAAGATCGGTCCCAGGGTATCACCGGGGAGCTGTTTTTT. Its translation: CASSQDRSQGITGELFF.

This clone was recorded once. The chain carries TRBV7-9 and TRBJ1-1, with 9 bases that match TRBD1. The J segment lost 7 bases and the V segment lost 6 bases, leaving 3 bases of the junction unmatched. CDR1 is SEHNR, CDR2 FQNEAQ, per germline (reference sequence). The CDR3 is 12 amino acids. The CDR3 DNA follows: TGTGCCAGCAGTACAGGGGGCCTTGAAGCTTTCTTT. The encoded protein is CASSTGGLEAFF.

The chain is built from TRBV5-6 and TRBJ1-2, with D unclear. CDR1 is SGHDT, CDR2 YYEEEE, per germline. This CDR3 has 12 amino acids. V lost 6 bases and J lost 4, with 10 bases in between. The CDR3 DNA reads as TGTGCCAGCACGGTGGAGGGCTATGGCTACACCTTC. Its translation: CASTVEGYGYTF. Supplemented by reference TRBV5-6 and TRBJ1-2, the full variable domain reads DAGVTQSPTHLIKTRGQQVTLRCSPKSGHDTVSWYQQALGQGPQFIFQYYEEEERQRGNFPDRFSGHQFPNYSSELNVNALLLGDSALYLCASTVEGYGYTFGSGTRLTVV.

The gene calls are TRBV5-6 and TRBJ1-2, with 10 positions matching TRBD1. The junction had 17 bases not matched to a gene; V was cut back by 0 bases and J by 6 bases. CDR3 length: 19 residues. The germline V gene encodes CDR1 SGHDT and CDR2 YYEEEE. CDR3 sequence: CASSLDFGTGVVLRDGYTF. As DNA, the CDR3 is TGTGCCAGCAGCTTGGATTTCGGGACAGGGGTTGTATTGCGGGATGGCTACACCTTC.

The V gene is TRBV30, the J gene TRBJ2-6, with D hard to call. Germline V gene sequence: CDR1 GTSNPN, CDR2 SVGIG (reference sequence). CDR3 length: 17 residues. Trimming shortened V by 2 bases and J by 0 bases, and 14 bases separated the two germline ends. CDR3 in amino acids: CAWSPAARPSGANVLTF. The CDR3 nucleotides read TGTGCCTGGAGTCCGGCGGCTCGACCCTCTGGGGCCAACGTCCTGACTTTC.

The chain carries TRBV10-3 and TRBJ1-5, with no clear D. Germline V gene data show CDR1 as ENHRY and CDR2 as SYGVKD. V was cut by 3 bases and J by 0 bases, with 9 bases left in between. The CDR3 spans 15 residues. In nucleotides, the CDR3 is TGTGCCATCAGTGAAGGGAGGAATAGCAATCAGCCCCAGCATTTT. Translated, it gives CAISEGRNSNQPQHF.

The rearrangement uses TRBV7-8 and TRBJ1-6; possibly TRBD1 for D (5 bases). Per the germline V gene, CDR1 is SGHVS and CDR2 is FQNEAQ. V was shortened by 5 bases and J by 7 bases, with 18 bases between the two germline ends. The CDR3 extends over 16 amino acids. CDR3 residues: CASSLYRTGRNSPLHF. CDR3 in DNA: TGTGCCAGCAGCCTATACAGGACCGGCAGGAATTCACCCCTCCACTTT.

The rearrangement joins TRBV4-3 to TRBJ2-1; D is ambiguous. Trimming took 3 bases from V and 2 from J, leaving 8 bases between them. CDR1 is LGHNA and CDR2 is YSLEER in the germline V gene. The CDR3 contains 14 residues. The CDR3 region has the DNA TGCGCCAGCAGCCAGCACTTGGCCTACAATGAGCAGTTCTTC. It is translated as CASSQHLAYNEQFF.

V usage is TRBV4-3 and J usage is TRBJ2-7, with 8 positions matching TRBD2. The length of the CDR3 is 15 residues. The V gene end was trimmed by 1 base and the J gene end by 3 bases; junction bases not matched to a gene: 5. The V gene's germline CDR1 is LGHNA and CDR2 YSLEER. The CDR3: CASSQARGVHYEQYF. The CDR3 DNA follows: TGCGCCAGCAGCCAAGCGCGGGGGGTACACTACGAGCAGTACTTC.

The chain is built from TRBV7-2 and TRBJ1-3, with D possibly TRBD1 on 6 matching bases. Germline V gene sequence: CDR1 SGHTA, CDR2 FQGNSA. The length of the CDR3 is 16 residues. V was pared by 1 base and J by 2 bases, with 12 bases between. CDR3 sequence reads: CASSLGGQGPGNTIYF. CDR3 nucleotides: TGTGCCAGCAGCTTAGGAGGGCAGGGGCCTGGAAACACCATATATTTT.

This clone has just one count. V gene TRBV15 combines with J gene TRBJ1-6; D gene uncertain. Trimming took 1 base from V and 7 from J, leaving 11 bases between them. Germline CDR1 and CDR2: LNHNV and YYDKDF (reference sequence). The CDR3 sequence is 15 residues long. CDR3 nucleotide sequence: TGTGCCACCAGCAGAGGCGCGGGTTCGAATTCACCCCTCCACTTT. It encodes CATSRGAGSNSPLHF.

This chain links TRBV10-3 with TRBJ2-7; 8 bases agree with TRBD1. The CDR3 is made up of 13 amino acids. CDR1 and CDR2 from the germline V gene are ENHRY and SYGVKD. Germline trimming cut 5 bases from V and 2 bases from J; bases unmatched to any gene: 2. CDR3 protein: CAISPGQAYEQYF. The CDR3 coding sequence is TGTGCCATCAGTCCGGGACAGGCCTACGAGCAGTACTTC.

The chain is built from TRBV27 and TRBJ1-2, with 10 positions matching TRBD1. V was pared by 3 bases and J by 8 bases, with 9 bases of the junction left unmatched. The CDR3 consists of 15 residues. Per the germline V gene, CDR1 is MNHEY and CDR2 is SMNVEV (reference sequence). The CDR3 nucleotides are TGTGCCAGCAGTTTCAGCACAGGACAGGGGGGCGGCTACACCTTC. Translation: CASSFSTGQGGGYTF.

The chain joins TRBV15 to TRBJ2-7; 7 nucleotides line up with TRBD2. Germline CDR1 LNHNV, CDR2 YYDKDF (reference sequence). The CDR3 has 14 residues. The J segment lost 3 bases and the V segment lost 3 bases, leaving 5 bases of the junction unmatched. The CDR3 coding sequence is TGTGCCACCAGCAGCGGACTAGTCTTCTACGAGCAGTACTTC. This encodes CATSSGLVFYEQYF. Filled out from reference TRBV15 and TRBJ2-7, the complete variable domain reads DAMVIQNPRYQVTQFGKPVTLSCSQTLNHNVMYWYQQKSSQAPKLLFHYYDKDFNNEADTPDNFQSRRPNTSFCFLDIRSPGLGDTAMYLCATSSGLVFYEQYFGPGTRLTVT.

V is TRBV13 and J is TRBJ2-1, with D maybe TRBD2 (5 bases). Trimming stripped 5 bases from V and 7 bases from J, with 12 bases between. This CDR3 has 13 amino acids. CDR1 is PRHDT and CDR2 is FYEKMQ in the germline V gene (reference sequence). The DNA for the CDR3 is TGTGCCAGCAGCCCGCCTCGGGGTAATGAGCAGTTCTTC. Amino acid sequence: CASSPPRGNEQFF. Filled out from reference TRBV13 and TRBJ2-1, the complete variable domain reads AAGVIQSPRHLIKEKRETATLKCYPIPRHDTVYWYQQGPGQDPQFLISFYEKMQSDKGSIPDRFSAQQFSDYHSELNMSSLELGDSALYFCASSPPRGNEQFFGPGTRLTVL.

The chain combines TRBV2 with TRBJ1-1; the match to TRBD1 covers 7 bases. Trimming cost V 8 bases and J 4 bases; bases outside gene matches: 4. The CDR3 consists of 12 residues. Germline CDR1 is SNHLY and CDR2 is FYNNEI. CDR3 in amino acids: CASRAGGTEAFF. The CDR3 DNA follows: TGTGCCAGCCGGGCAGGGGGCACTGAAGCTTTCTTT.

The chain couples TRBV27 to TRBJ2-1; 8 bases are shared with TRBD2. J was trimmed by 4 bases and V by 2 bases; bases with no gene match: 4. Germline CDR1 MNHEY, CDR2 SMNVEV (reference sequence). The CDR3 has 15 amino acids. The CDR3, as DNA: TGTGCCAGCAGTTTAAAGCCGGGGGGGTACAATGAGCAGTTCTTC. Translation: CASSLKPGGYNEQFF.